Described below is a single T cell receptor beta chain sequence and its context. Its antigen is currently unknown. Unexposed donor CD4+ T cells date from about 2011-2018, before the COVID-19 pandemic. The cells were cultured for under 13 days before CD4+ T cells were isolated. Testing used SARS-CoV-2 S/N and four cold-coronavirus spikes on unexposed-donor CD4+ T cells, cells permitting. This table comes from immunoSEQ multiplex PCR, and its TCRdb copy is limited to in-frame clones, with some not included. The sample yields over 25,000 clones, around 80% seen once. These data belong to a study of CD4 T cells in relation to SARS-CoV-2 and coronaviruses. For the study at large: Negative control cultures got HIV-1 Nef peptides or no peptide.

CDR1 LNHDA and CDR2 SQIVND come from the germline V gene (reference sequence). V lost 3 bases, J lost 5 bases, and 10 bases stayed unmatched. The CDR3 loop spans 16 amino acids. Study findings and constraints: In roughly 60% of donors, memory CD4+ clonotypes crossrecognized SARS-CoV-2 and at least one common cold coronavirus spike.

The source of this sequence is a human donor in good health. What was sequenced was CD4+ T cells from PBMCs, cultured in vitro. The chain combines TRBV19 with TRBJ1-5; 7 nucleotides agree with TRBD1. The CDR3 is CASSILGIQGDQPQHF. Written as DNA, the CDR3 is TGTGCCAGTAGTATTTTGGGGATCCAGGGGGATCAGCCCCAGCATTTT. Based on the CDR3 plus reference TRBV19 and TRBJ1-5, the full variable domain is DGGITQSPKYLFRKEGQNVTLSCEQNLNHDAMYWYRQDPGQGLRLIYYSQIVNDFQKGDIAEGYSVSREKKESFPLTVTSAQKNPTAFYLCASSILGIQGDQPQHFGDGTRLSIL.